These 8 T cell receptor beta chains share one sample of origin, sequenced in a study of T cells in Graves' hyperthyroidism and ophthalmopathy. TCR beta CDR3 regions were amplified from RNA. TCR CDR3 underwent first-round RT-PCR with the HTBI primer set. TCRdb ran MiXCR on the multiplex PCR reads and lists one entry per CDR3 protein. The repertoire includes 450,000 to 700,000 distinct CDR3 sequences, about 43% of them detected once, and 7.5% to 8.5% sits in the top ten. Sequencing was performed on peripheral blood or thyroid tissue (not recorded which). The receptor source for this set is a woman under 30 with Graves' hyperthyroidism.

This clonotype was detected many times. V is TRBV3-1 and J is TRBJ1-1, with D maybe TRBD1 (5 bases). Germline CDR1 is LGHDT and CDR2 is YNNKEL (reference sequence). This CDR3 has 14 residues. V was pared by 0 bases and J by 5 bases, with 10 bases between. CDR3: CASSQEGRGTEAFF. CDR3 coding DNA: TGTGCCAGCAGCCAAGAGGGACGGGGGACTGAAGCTTTCTTT.

This clonotype is a singleton in its sample. V and J are TRBV2 and TRBJ1-6, with 9 positions matching TRBD1. V lost 4 bases and J lost 13; bases outside the gene matches: 11. Germline CDR1 and CDR2: SNHLY and FYNNEI. The CDR3 loop spans 15 amino acids. The CDR3: CASSGEQGAVQPLHF. In DNA form, the CDR3 reads TGTGCCAGCAGTGGAGAACAGGGGGCTGTTCAGCCCCTCCACTTT. Complete variable domain (other parts from reference TRBV2 and TRBJ1-6): EPEVTQTPSHQVTQMGQEVILRCVPISNHLYFYWYRQILGQKVEFLVSFYNNEISEKSEIFDDQFSVERPDGSNFTLKIRSTKLEDSAMYFCASSGEQGAVQPLHFGNGTRLTVT.

This clonotype was observed many times. The rearrangement joins TRBV28 to TRBJ1-2, with 8 bases aligning to TRBD1. The V gene end was trimmed by 4 bases and the J gene end by 0 bases; junction bases not matched to a gene: 7. CDR3 length: 16 residues. Germline-derived CDR1 and CDR2 are MDHEN and SYDVKM. The CDR3 loop reads CASSSTRTGTNYGYTF. DNA of the CDR3: TGTGCCAGCAGTTCGACCCGGACAGGGACTAACTATGGCTACACCTTC.

This clonotype occurred a few times. The chain employs TRBV6-2 or TRBV6-3 and TRBJ1-1; TRBD1 aligns across 9 bases. The germline gives CDR1 MNHEY, CDR2 SVGEGT. This CDR3 comprises 14 residues. After removal of 6 bases from V and 2 bases from J, the junction contained 4 bases not matched to a gene. The chain's CDR3 is CASRYTGGNTEAFF. The CDR3 region has the DNA TGTGCCAGCAGATATACAGGGGGCAACACTGAAGCTTTCTTT.

This clonotype was recorded many times. Its ends do not fully match the called genes, so a read error is possible. The chain links TRBV2 to TRBJ2-5; D is possibly TRBD1 (6 bases). There are 14 residues in the CDR3. Per the germline V gene, CDR1 is SNHLY and CDR2 is FYNNEI. CDR3 residues: CASSEAQQGETHYF. Written as DNA, the CDR3 is TGTGCCAGCAGTGAAGCACAACAGGGAGAGACCCATTACTTC.

On this clonotype: This may stem from a read error, because a much larger clone lies one nucleotide away. The CDR3 here is CASAWQGSEAFF. The DNA for the CDR3 is TGTGCCAGCGCCTGGCAGGGGTCTGAAGCTTTCTTT. This rearrangement joins TRBV19 to TRBJ1-1; TRBD1 might be the D (6 bases). Germline values: CDR1 LNHDA, CDR2 SQIVND (reference sequence). CDR3 size: 12 residues. Deletions cut 9 bases from V and 6 bases from J, with 14 bases between.

With regard to this clonotype: A much bigger clone sits one base away, suggesting this may be a read error. The chain is built from TRBV10-3 and TRBJ1-1; 11 nucleotides agree with TRBD1. In germline, CDR1 is ENHRY, CDR2 SYGVKD. There are 14 residues in the CDR3. CDR3 bases: TGTGCCATCAGTGGGGGACAGGGGGGCACTGAAGCTCTCTTT. Translating it yields CAISGGQGGTEALF.

Regarding this clonotype: Just one base apart from a much larger clone, this may be a read error. The chain combines TRBV12-3 or TRBV12-4 with TRBJ2-5; D is possibly TRBD2 (5 bases). The CDR3 runs 13 residues. The CDR3 DNA is TGTGCAGAAGTCGGGGAGTCGGGAGAGACCCAGTACTTC. Amino acids: CAEVGESGETQYF.